Below, one T cell receptor beta chain is given with its context. This sample is part of a study of Graves' ophthalmopathy and Graves' hyperthyroidism. Between the trimmed V and J ends, which lost 3 bases and 5 bases, there was a span of 14 bases. Looked up from germline, CDR1 is SGHRS and CDR2 is YFSETQ. The CDR3 has 14 residues. RNA transcripts were the source from which TCR beta CDR3 regions were amplified. The authors performed first-round RT-PCR with HTBI primers and then a second-round multiplex PCR. TCRdb reprocessed the multiplex PCR reads with MiXCR, giving one entry per CDR3 protein. In the table there are about 1.1 million distinct CDR3 sequences, about two fifths of which are singletons.

The clonotype originates from an adult man with Graves' hyperthyroidism. The source material was peripheral blood or thyroid tissue (not recorded which). The chain links TRBV5-1 to TRBJ2-5; D might be TRBD1 (6 bases). CDR3 sequence reads: CASSSGQTRETQYF. DNA for the CDR3: TGCGCCAGCAGCTCCGGACAGACTCGTGAGACCCAGTACTTC.